This record looks at one T cell receptor beta chain sequence and its context. No antigen is known for it. Base qualities were left out, and no much larger clone turns up one base away. The cysteine opens and the phenylalanine closes a CDR3 of 12 amino acids. Only the CDR3 portion is preserved as DNA: 36 bases, with reading frame beginning at the first base. Reading the germline V gene (reference sequence) gives CDR1 LGHDT and CDR2 YNNKEL. At the junction V is shortened by 6 bases and J by 6 bases, with 9 bases in between. Collaborating institutions collected whole blood in K2EDTA tubes following their own protocols. For TCRbeta analysis, collaborators shipped samples as frozen whole blood, isolated PBMCs, or DNA extracted from either of those sample types. This record belongs to a study of blood T cell repertoires in COVID-19 (TCRdb year 2020). For the study in its entirety: The collaborator samples originated in the United States, Italy and Spain and spanned the acute and convalescent phases of COVID-19. Subjects who had been exposed to COVID-19, were actively infected with it, or had recovered from it provided the deeply sampled blood TCRbeta repertoires that made up the dataset. The samples were drawn from two sources: the first 160 participants of the ongoing ImmuneRACE study, and 1,254 subjects contributed by 6 global collaborators. The repertoires were made available in a free public database intended to serve as a resource for research on the immune response to SARS-CoV-2. HLA class I and class II types, where available, came from metadata supplied by the sample provider rather than from assay-based typing. A de-identified subject ID, COVID-19 status, age in years and sex were almost always included in the sample metadata. The material from the prospective study consisted of cDNA or gDNA derived from T cells, B-cell-depleted T cells, or PBMCs. General findings and caveats noted by the study authors: The quantity of clinical and demographic metadata differed by source and by participant and was supplied without curation.

The immunoSEQ Assay, a bias-controlled multiplex PCR, was used to amplify TCRbeta CDR3 regions from genomic DNA. In the source study's methods: Within the assay, amplification of reference gene primers was used to estimate how many nucleated cells each sample contained. To quantify the absolute abundance of each unique TCRbeta CDR3 rearrangement, sequence reads were collapsed and filtered. Productive Simpson clonality was computed per sample as the square root of Simpson's diversity index over productive rearrangements. TCRdb provides this immuneACCESS table in a form limited to in-frame rearrangements. Some clones are lacking; in checked studies, under half of them reflect an unresolved V gene, and why the rest are absent is not known. Clone size and V and J calls were adopted from that table, with D and trimming inferred from the DNA. This sample gives more than 150,000 clones in total; roughly three quarters of them show up just once. Of the sample, around a sixth is held by the ten largest clones.

The sample was peripheral blood. The receptor comes from a man in his fifties or sixties with active or convalescent COVID-19. Recombination joined TRBV3-1 (or the pseudogene TRBV3-2) with TRBJ2-4, and TRBD2 may be the D gene, going by 5 matching bases. CDR3 sequence: CASSRELNIQYF. In nucleotides, the sequence is TGTGCCAGCAGTAGGGAGTTAAACATTCAGTACTTC.